The T cell receptor beta chain under discussion was sequenced for a study of spatial heterogeneity in lung cancer. About the research overall: Correlation of TCR transcript counts in tumor regions with a T cell module score from matched bulk RNA-seq was strong.

The V gene's germline CDR1 is LNHNV and CDR2 YYDKDF (reference sequence). The CDR3 is made up of 14 amino acids. V gave up 8 bases and J gave up 4 bases, with 17 bases separating them. This clonotype is medium-sized by share. Antigen: not known. Since the library was made to target alpha chains, this beta chain is a stray read and its abundance is not meaningful. The time point is: sample taken at primary tumor resection. Unsorted whole RNA from tumor, nontumor lung or frozen PBMC underwent sequencing. TCRdb reprocessed the 5' RACE reads via MiXCR and lists one record per CDR3 protein. The sample shows thousands of distinct CDR3 sequences, 13% to 15% of them seen only once. Study conclusions and caveats: In tumors, expanded intratumoral alpha and beta TCR counts tracked mutation counts.

This chain connects TRBV15 to TRBJ1-1, with unresolved D. The TCR comes from a female donor with early-stage non-small cell lung cancer. Sequencing used lung tumor tissue, obtained at surgery. For the CDR3, the DNA is TGTGCCACCGAGGCCCGGACGGTGGGCACTGAAGCTTTCTTT. Its protein product is CATEARTVGTEAFF.